These T cell receptor beta chains were read from a single sample in a study of CD8+ T cells in alopecia areata. Clones were sequenced by immunoSEQ multiplex PCR, and TCRdb holds only the in-frame ones, with some missing. The data show 170,000 or so clones, approximately 59% seen once. The sequenced sample was CD4+ T cells sorted from blood, obtained at week 0. These TCRs come from a human donor with alopecia areata. Each CDR3 is given with its conserved first and last residue. The order of the fields is V gene, J gene, CDR3 protein.

v_call: TRBV6-5
j_call: TRBJ1-5
cdr3_aa: CASSLRENQPQHF

v_call: TRBV29-1
j_call: TRBJ1-1
cdr3_aa: CSVIPFETEAFF

v_call: TRBV30
j_call: TRBJ1-2
cdr3_aa: CAWTLGQGNYGYTF

v_call: TRBV7-6
j_call: TRBJ2-7
cdr3_aa: CASSAVGLGRGEQYF

v_call: TRBV2
j_call: TRBJ1-2
cdr3_aa: CASTTPRGDGYTF

v_call: TRBV5-6
j_call: TRBJ2-3
cdr3_aa: CASSRQGMDFTDTQYF

v_call: TRBV18
j_call: TRBJ1-4
cdr3_aa: CASSPLPATNEKLFF

v_call: TRBV5-1
j_call: TRBJ2-1
cdr3_aa: CASSLDRVNEQFF

v_call: TRBV11-2
j_call: TRBJ2-2
cdr3_aa: CASSLVGEIGELFF

v_call: TRBV10-1
j_call: TRBJ1-1
cdr3_aa: CASSMKMNTEAFF

v_call: TRBV5-1
j_call: TRBJ2-5
cdr3_aa: CASSLDGTGQETQYF

v_call: TRBV27
j_call: TRBJ1-1
cdr3_aa: CASSLQGRTEAFF

v_call: TRBV7-9
j_call: TRBJ1-3
cdr3_aa: CASSLSSSGNTIYF